This T cell receptor (beta chain) appears in the sequencing data of a study of blood T cell repertoires in COVID-19. Study overall: Samples taken during acute and convalescent COVID-19 were collected in the United States, Italy and Spain. PBMCs, B-cell-depleted T cells, or T cells provided the cDNA or gDNA that made up the material.

The V gene's germline CDR1 is LGHNA and CDR2 YNFKEQ. The CDR3 is 15 amino acids. Trimming shortened V by 3 bases and J by 0 bases, and 12 bases separated the two germline ends. Authors' processing steps: Researchers report that nucleated cell counts were estimated from reference gene primer amplification. Repertoires were generated with immunoSEQ multiplex PCR, while TCRdb's copy carries only in-frame clones and drops some. V, J and clone size are those of that table, while D and trimming were read from the DNA. The sample records approximately 150,000 clones, roughly three quarters being singletons.

Sequences were obtained from peripheral blood. The TCR originated in a man aged 55 to 70 with acute or convalescent COVID-19. The chain combines TRBV4-2 with TRBJ2-7; D might be TRBD2 (6 bases). The CDR3 sequence is CASSQSLGGSYEQYF. The CDR3 bases are TGTGCCAGCAGCCAGTCGCTGGGGGGCTCCTACGAGCAGTACTTC.